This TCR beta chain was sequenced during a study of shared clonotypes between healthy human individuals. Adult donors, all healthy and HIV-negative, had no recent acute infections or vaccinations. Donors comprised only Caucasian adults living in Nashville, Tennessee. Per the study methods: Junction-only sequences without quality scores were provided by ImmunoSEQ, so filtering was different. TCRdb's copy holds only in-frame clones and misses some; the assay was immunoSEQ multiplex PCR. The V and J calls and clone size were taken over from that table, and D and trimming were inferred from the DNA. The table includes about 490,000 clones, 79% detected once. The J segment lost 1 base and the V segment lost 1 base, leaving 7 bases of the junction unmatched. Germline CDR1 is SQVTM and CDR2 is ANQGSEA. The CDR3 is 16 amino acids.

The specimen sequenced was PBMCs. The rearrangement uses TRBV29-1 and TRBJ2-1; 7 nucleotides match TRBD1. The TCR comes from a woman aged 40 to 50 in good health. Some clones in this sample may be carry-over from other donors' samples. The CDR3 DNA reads TGCAGCGTTGAAGCCCTAACAGGGGCTTCCTACAATGAGCAGTTCTTC. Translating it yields CSVEALTGASYNEQFF.